This T cell receptor (beta chain) was retrieved from a study of lymphopenia after photon versus proton radiotherapy. With respect to this clone: Its cognate antigen is unknown.

CDR3 length: 18 amino acids. V lost 2 bases and J lost 0; bases outside the gene matches: 9. In germline, CDR1 is MDHEN, CDR2 SYDVKM. Libraries were prepared by immunoSEQ multiplex PCR; TCRdb keeps only in-frame clonotypes and omits some of them. The table lists approximately 62,000 clones, about 88% of them singletons. Study observations and caveats: Photon-treated patients lost naive T cells and TCR diversity; proton-treated stayed stable. After lymphocyte nadir, photon-treated repertoires showed oligoclonal expansion, especially CD8+ Temra. Authors raise, but do not show, better survival with proton therapy.

The chain links TRBV28 to TRBJ1-4, with 7 nucleotides matching TRBD1. The clonotype originates from a man in his sixties with pancreatic cancer. The material sequenced was peripheral blood, taken from a patient treated with proton-based radiotherapy. The CDR3 DNA reads as TGTGCCAGCAGTTTACTCGAGGGACAGCTTTCAACTAATGAAAAACTGTTTTTT. Translation gives CASSLLEGQLSTNEKLFF.